The 13 T cell receptor beta chains in this list originate from one sample, sequenced in a study of OX40 agonist ivuxolimab in advanced cancers. Assay used: immunoSEQ multiplex PCR; TCRdb lists only in-frame clones, some missing. The table has roughly 76,000 clones, about 85% seen once. The sample was CD4+ or CD8+ T cells sorted from blood, taken in a trial of the OX40 agonist ivuxolimab. The receptor set was obtained from an adult with an advanced solid tumor such as melanoma, head and neck, liver or kidney cancer.

The chain has TRBV7-6 and TRBJ1-6; 7 nucleotides agree with TRBD1. In germline, CDR1 is SGHVS, CDR2 FNYEAQ. The CDR3 is made up of 15 amino acids. J was trimmed by 7 bases and V by 5 bases; bases with no gene match: 8. CDR3 amino acids: CASSRETGLNSPLHF. CDR3 coding DNA: TGTGCCAGCAGCCGAGAGACAGGGTTAAATTCACCCCTCCACTTT.

This clone was detected only a few times. This rearrangement joins TRBV6-5 to TRBJ2-1; TRBD1 agrees at 8 bases. The CDR3 contains 16 residues. With 2 bases clipped from V and 1 base from J, the junction kept 4 bases outside the gene matches. Per the germline V gene, CDR1 is MNHEY and CDR2 is SVGAGI. The CDR3 DNA reads TGTGCCAGCAGTTACGCCGGGACAGGTTCCTACAATGAGCAGTTCTTC. Its protein product is CASSYAGTGSYNEQFF.

The chain uses TRBV6-4 and TRBJ2-2, with D possibly TRBD1 on 6 matching bases. V was trimmed by 8 bases and J by 0 bases, leaving 10 bases between them. This CDR3 has 14 residues. Per germline, CDR1 MRHNA and CDR2 SNTAGT. The CDR3 sequence: CASRRDTNTGELFF. The CDR3 DNA reads as TGTGCCAGCCGTCGGGACACGAACACCGGGGAGCTGTTTTTT.

This clone was seen only a few times. The chain carries TRBV9 and TRBJ1-5; D unresolved. The germline V and J ends were trimmed by 4 bases and 7 bases, with 18 bases remaining between them. The germline V gene encodes CDR1 SGDLS and CDR2 YYNGEE. The CDR3 is made up of 15 amino acids. The DNA for the CDR3 is TGTGCCAGCAGCCTCGACGGAGACCTTCACCAGCCCCAGCATTTT. Its protein is CASSLDGDLHQPQHF. Based on the CDR3 plus reference TRBV9 and TRBJ1-5, the full variable domain is DSGVTQTPKHLITATGQRVTLRCSPRSGDLSVYWYQQSLDQGLQFLIQYYNGEERAKGNILERFSAQQFPDLHSELNLSSLELGDSALYFCASSLDGDLHQPQHFGDGTRLSIL.

The rearrangement links TRBV6-5 to TRBJ1-2; D is uncertain. Germline V gives CDR1 MNHEY, CDR2 SVGAGI. CDR3 size: 15 residues. Trimming took 2 bases from V and 7 from J, leaving 17 bases between them. The CDR3 sequence: CASSYEKPSRGGYTF. The CDR3 DNA follows: TGTGCCAGCAGTTACGAGAAGCCTTCGCGAGGTGGCTACACCTTC.

This CDR3 is CASSRMELINTEAFF. As DNA, the CDR3 is TGTGCCAGTAGTAGGATGGAGTTAATCAACACTGAAGCTTTCTTT. The chain recombines TRBV19 with TRBJ1-1; D unresolved. CDR1 is LNHDA and CDR2 is SQIVND in the germline V gene (reference sequence). Trimming removed 4 bases at V and 2 bases at J, with 14 bases between. CDR3 size: 15 residues.

The chain is built from TRBV6-1 and TRBJ2-7, with D possibly TRBD1 on 6 matching bases. The CDR3 loop spans 13 amino acids. V was shortened by 7 bases and J by 2 bases, with 12 bases between the two germline ends. Germline lookup yields CDR1 MNHNS and CDR2 SASEGT. The CDR3 sequence is CASNDRYPYEQYF. The CDR3 DNA sequence: TGTGCCAGCAATGACAGGTACCCCTACGAGCAGTACTTC.

This clone was detected once. The chain's CDR3 is CASSVTSGAEGGEQFF. CDR3 sequence (DNA): TGTGCCAGCAGCGTGACTAGCGGAGCGGAGGGCGGTGAGCAGTTCTTC. The chain uses TRBV9 and TRBJ2-1; 9 bases map to TRBD2. The CDR3 extends over 16 amino acids. V shed 2 bases and J 9 bases; nucleotides not matched to a gene: 12. Germline CDR1 is SGDLS and CDR2 is YYNGEE.

This sequence joins TRBV19 and TRBJ2-3; 9 nucleotides agree with TRBD1. V lost 6 bases and J lost 5; bases outside the gene matches: 9. Per germline, CDR1 LNHDA and CDR2 SQIVND (reference sequence). The CDR3 length is 15 residues. The CDR3 nucleotides read TGTGCCAGTAGGGCAAACAGGGGGCAGGGAGATACGCAGTATTTT. Protein sequence: CASRANRGQGDTQYF.

The sample holds one count of this clone. The chain combines TRBV19 with TRBJ1-5; D perhaps matches TRBD1 (6 bases). The germline CDR1 and CDR2 sequences are LNHDA and SQIVND (reference sequence). V shed 8 bases and J shed 6 bases, with 11 bases lying between them. The CDR3 is 12 amino acids. As DNA, the CDR3 is TGTGCCAGTCGAGGGGGAGGTCAGCCCCAGCATTTT. Protein sequence: CASRGGGQPQHF.

This chain joins TRBV11-2 and TRBJ2-4; D may match TRBD1 or TRBD2 (5 bases each). CDR1 is SGHAT, CDR2 FQNNGV, per germline. This CDR3 is 15 amino acids long. V was pared by 5 bases and J by 3 bases, with 14 bases between. This CDR3 is CASSPRDLGKNIQYF. The CDR3 coding sequence is TGTGCCAGCAGCCCCCGGGACCTCGGCAAAAACATTCAGTACTTC.

V usage is TRBV5-1 and J usage is TRBJ2-5; either TRBD1 or TRBD2 may supply D (5 bases each). V lost 0 bases and J 2 bases, leaving 20 bases between the germline ends. Germline CDR1 and CDR2: SGHRS and YFSETQ. CDR3 length: 18 residues. CDR3 region: CASSLGVWGLEPQETQYF. The CDR3 DNA reads as TGCGCCAGCAGCTTGGGGGTTTGGGGGTTAGAGCCACAAGAGACCCAGTACTTC.

This rearrangement joins TRBV10-2 to TRBJ2-7; the match to TRBD1 covers 9 bases. The CDR3 spans 15 residues. V shed 1 base and J 4 bases; nucleotides not matched to a gene: 5. Looked up from germline, CDR1 is WSHSY and CDR2 is SAAADI. CDR3 DNA sequence: TGCGCCAGCAGTGAGTTTGGACAGGGGAGATACGAGCAGTACTTC. Translated, it gives CASSEFGQGRYEQYF.